Listed below are T cell receptor beta chains from one sample, sequenced in a study of read filtering for tumor transcriptome and immune sequencing. TCRdb recomputed calls from the reads with MiXCR, one row per CDR3 protein. Of fewer than 150,000 distinct CDR3 sequences listed, under 15% were seen once; the top ten hold roughly 9.6%. Sequenced sample: a population of CD138-negative cells sorted from bone marrow. The receptors derive from a donor older than 35 with multiple myeloma. Both conserved end residues are part of each CDR3. The D gene is left open where the match is weak. Rows may omit the clone size; those that give it use once, few, many or a size class.

clone size	V gene	J gene	D gene	CDR3 DNA	CDR3 protein
many	TRBV5-1	TRBJ1-1	-	TGTGCCAGCAGTTTATTACAGAACACTGAAGCTTTCTTT	CASSLLQNTEAFF
-	TRBV3-1	TRBJ2-5	-	TGTGCCAGCAGCTTAGTCCCCGGTAGGGAGACCCAGTACTTC	CASSLVPGRETQYF
many	TRBV12-3/TRBV12-4	TRBJ1-1	-	TGTGCCAGCAGTTTGGTGGGCACTGAAGCTTTCTTT	CASSLVGTEAFF
-	TRBV5-4	TRBJ2-5	TRBD1	TGTGCCAGCAGCATTACAGGGGTCCACGAGACCCAGTACTTC	CASSITGVHETQYF
few	TRBV20-1	TRBJ1-5	TRBD1	TGCAGTGCTAGGGGAGGGACAGGGGGTCTTTATCAGCCCCAGCATTTT	CSARGGTGGLYQPQHF
many	TRBV7-2	TRBJ1-4	-	TGTGCCAGCAGCCCTAGCGGGGGGCCAACTAATGAAAAACTGTTTTTT	CASSPSGGPTNEKLFF
many	TRBV2	TRBJ2-2	TRBD2	TGTGCCAGCAGTGTCCGACTAGCGGATTACACCGGGGAGCTGTTTTTT	CASSVRLADYTGELFF
-	TRBV5-1	TRBJ2-1	-	TGCGCCAGCAGCTTGGGGATGCCCTACAATGAGCAGTTCTTC	CASSLGMPYNEQFF
many	TRBV6-1	TRBJ1-1	-	TGTGCCAGCAATTACGGGTACGCTGAAGCTTTCTTT	CASNYGYAEAFF
many	TRBV30	TRBJ2-7	TRBD1	TGTGCCTGGAGCGCCATGACAGGGGAATTCTACGAGCAGTACTTC	CAWSAMTGEFYEQYF
many	TRBV4-1	TRBJ2-3	TRBD2	TGCGCCAGCAGCCGTGTCCCCGGGACTAGCGGGAGGGGGGGCACAGATACGCAGTATTTT	CASSRVPGTSGRGGTDTQYF
many	TRBV7-9	TRBJ2-2	-	TGTGCCAGCAGCTTATTAGACACCGGGGAGCTGTTTTTT	CASSLLDTGELFF
-	TRBV18	TRBJ2-5	-	TGTGCCAGCTCGGGACGGACCCAAGAGACCCAGCACTTC	CASSGRTQETQHF
many	TRBV11-2	TRBJ1-1	-	TGTGCCAGCAGCGTACAGGGAGGCCTTGAAGCTTTCTTT	CASSVQGGLEAFF